This entry lists 10 T cell receptor beta chains sequenced from one sample in a study of OX40 agonist ivuxolimab in advanced cancers. Library creation used the immunoSEQ multiplex PCR assay. The immuneACCESS repertoire file appears here via TCRdb, limited to in-frame rearrangements. These files lack a portion of the clones; in checked studies, under half of the deficit traces to unresolved V genes, and the cause of the others is not known. The sample table lists around 69,000 clones, roughly nine tenths of them with a count of one. The ten largest clones represent around 4.1% of the sample. The specimen comprised CD4+ or CD8+ T cells sorted from blood, sampled in a trial of the OX40 agonist ivuxolimab. These receptors all stem from an adult with an advanced solid tumor such as melanoma, head and neck, liver or kidney cancer.

The genes are TRBV19 and TRBJ2-1; D uncertain. This CDR3 comprises 16 residues. Germline loops: CDR1 LNHDA, CDR2 SQIVND (reference sequence). Trimming left V 4 bases short and J 1 base short, with 14 bases between. The CDR3, as DNA: TGTGCCAGTAGTAGTCGCCGGGCCAATTCCTACAATGAGCAGTTCTTC. Translating it yields CASSSRRANSYNEQFF.

This chain links TRBV7-2 with TRBJ1-4; D is uncertain. V was pared by 5 bases and J by 6 bases, with 16 bases between. Germline CDR1 SGHTA, CDR2 FQGNSA. The CDR3 is 15 residues long. The CDR3 protein is CASSPGGGRDEKLFF. The CDR3 DNA sequence: TGTGCCAGCAGCCCAGGTGGAGGGAGGGATGAAAAACTGTTTTTT.

This chain uses TRBV5-1 with TRBJ2-6; no clear D gene. The germline gives CDR1 SGHRS, CDR2 YFSETQ. This CDR3 spans 15 amino acids. Trimming took 4 bases from V and 0 from J, leaving 8 bases between them. The CDR3 is CASSPVISGANVLTF. The CDR3 nucleotides are TGCGCCAGCAGCCCCGTTATCTCTGGGGCCAACGTCCTGACTTTC.

In DNA form, the CDR3 reads TGTGCCAGCAGTTACCAGGATCAGCCCCAGCATTTT. Amino acid sequence: CASSYQDQPQHF. The chain combines TRBV6-6 with TRBJ1-5; D gene uncertain. This CDR3 is built from 12 residues. V lost 2 bases and J lost 5, with 4 bases in between. The germline CDR1 and CDR2 sequences are MNHNY and SVGAGI (reference sequence).

This sequence joins TRBV7-9 and TRBJ2-1, with D uncertain. CDR3 length equals 12 residues. From germline, CDR1 is SEHNR and CDR2 FQNEAQ (reference sequence). V dropped 5 bases and J dropped 7 bases, with 9 bases sitting between them. Here the CDR3 DNA reads TGTGCCAGCAGCCCCCAGTGGAATGAGCAGTTCTTC. Translated, it gives CASSPQWNEQFF.

V is TRBV21-1 and J is TRBJ1-1. TRBV21-1 is an annotated pseudogene. The CDR3 is made up of 17 amino acids. CDR3 DNA: TGTGCCAGCAGCAAAAAGGGTCAGTTTTGCCCGAACACTGAAGCTTTCTTT. It translates to CASSKKGQFCPNTEAFF.

Here the CDR3 reads CASSYSQGIYGYTF. CDR3 in DNA: TGTGCCAGCAGTTACTCACAGGGTATCTATGGCTACACCTTC. The rearrangement joins TRBV6-5 to TRBJ1-2; a possible D gene is TRBD1 (6 bases). CDR3 length equals 14 residues. Germline V gene sequence: CDR1 MNHEY, CDR2 SVGAGI. The V and J ends lost 0 bases and 4 bases respectively, with 9 bases between them.

The V gene is TRBV9, the J gene TRBJ2-6; no definite D call. The CDR3 contains 15 residues. V shed 0 bases and J shed 0 bases, with 4 bases lying between them. Germline CDR1 and CDR2: SGDLS and YYNGEE. The CDR3 DNA reads TGTGCCAGCAGCGTAGGTGACTCTGGGGCCAACGTCCTGACTTTC. Translating gives CASSVGDSGANVLTF.

About this clone: Other DNA variants within this sample encode the same CDR3. This chain connects TRBV11-3 to TRBJ2-1; no definite D call. The CDR3 is 14 residues long. V gave up 0 bases and J gave up 6 bases, with 9 bases separating them. Germline CDR1 is SGHNT and CDR2 is YENEEA. The CDR3 loop is CASSLEPGGNEQFF. For the CDR3, the DNA is TGTGCCAGCAGCTTAGAGCCGGGCGGCAATGAGCAGTTCTTC. Drawing the rest from reference TRBV11-3 and TRBJ2-1, the complete variable domain is EAGVVQSPRYKIIEKKQPVAFWCNPISGHNTLYWYLQNLGQGPELLIRYENEEAVDDSQLPKDRFSAERLKGVDSTLKIQPAELGDSAVYLCASSLEPGGNEQFFGPGTRLTVL.

V is TRBV6-1 and J is TRBJ1-2, with a possible D match to TRBD1 (5 bases). Looked up from germline, CDR1 is MNHNS and CDR2 is SASEGT. The CDR3 length is 13 residues. With 2 bases removed from V and 2 bases from J, the gap between germline ends came to 6 bases. CDR3 in amino acids: CASSEQGNYGYTF. The CDR3 coding sequence is TGTGCCAGCAGTGAACAGGGAAACTATGGCTACACCTTC.